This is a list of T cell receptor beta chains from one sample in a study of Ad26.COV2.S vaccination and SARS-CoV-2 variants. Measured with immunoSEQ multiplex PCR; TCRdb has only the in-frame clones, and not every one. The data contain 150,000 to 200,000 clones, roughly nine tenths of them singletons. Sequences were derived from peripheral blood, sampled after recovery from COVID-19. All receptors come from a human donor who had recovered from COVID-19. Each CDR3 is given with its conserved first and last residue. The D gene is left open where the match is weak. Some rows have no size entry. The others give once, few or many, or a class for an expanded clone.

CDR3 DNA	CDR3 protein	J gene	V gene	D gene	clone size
TGTGCCAGCACCCGTGGCCCAGATACGCAGTATTTT	CASTRGPDTQYF	TRBJ2-3	TRBV12-3/TRBV12-4	-	-
TGTGCCAGCAGCTTTCGACAGGGGAACACCGGGGAGCTGTTTTTT	CASSFRQGNTGELFF	TRBJ2-2	TRBV7-9	TRBD1	-
TGTGCCAGCAGTTTAGGCAGGGTCATCTACGAGCAGTACTTC	CASSLGRVIYEQYF	TRBJ2-7	TRBV27	-	-
TGCGCCAGCAGCTTGGCGGGAGGGATAGCCGGGGAGCTGTTTTTT	CASSLAGGIAGELFF	TRBJ2-2	TRBV5-1	TRBD2	-
TGTGCCAGCAGCTTCCGGACAGGGGGCGGCAACACCGGGGAGCTGTTTTTT	CASSFRTGGGNTGELFF	TRBJ2-2	TRBV13	TRBD1	-
TGTGCCAGCAGTTTAAGCAGCAATCAGCCCCAGCATTTT	CASSLSSNQPQHF	TRBJ1-5	TRBV12-3/TRBV12-4	-	-
TGTGCCAGTAGTATAATCGCTTCCGGGTACACCGGGGAGCTGTTTTTT	CASSIIASGYTGELFF	TRBJ2-2	TRBV19	-	-
TGTGCCAGCACCCCAAGGGGGGCCGGTAGTCAGCCCCAGCATTTT	CASTPRGAGSQPQHF	TRBJ1-5	TRBV27	-	-
TGTGCCAGCAGCTCCGGTGGGAACACTGAAGCTTTCTTT	CASSSGGNTEAFF	TRBJ1-1	TRBV7-3	-	-
TGTGCAAGTCGCTTAGAAGGTTGTTCCTACGAGCAGTACTTC	CASRLEGCSYEQYF	TRBJ2-7	TRBV12-2	-	few
TGTGCCAGCAGTCCCCTGGGGCAGCGGGGTACCTACAATGAGCAGTTCTTC	CASSPLGQRGTYNEQFF	TRBJ2-1	TRBV6-4	TRBD2	-
TGTGCCAGCAGTGACAGGGGTTCTAGCACAGATACGCAGTATTTT	CASSDRGSSTDTQYF	TRBJ2-3	TRBV27	TRBD1	once
TGTGCCAGCAGTTACTCATCCCCAGGGAGAGGCACTGAAGCTTTCTTT	CASSYSSPGRGTEAFF	TRBJ1-1	TRBV6-5	-	-
TGTGCTACGGCGGGGTATGGGTACGAGCAGTACTTC	CATAGYGYEQYF	TRBJ2-7	TRBV3-1/TRBV3-2	-	-
TGCGCCAGCAGCCGACACGGTGCCACTGAGCAGTACTTC	CASSRHGATEQYF	TRBJ2-7	TRBV5-1	-	-
TGTGCCAGCAGGAGTACAGGGGAGTGGCAGCCCCAGCATTTT	CASRSTGEWQPQHF	TRBJ1-5	TRBV2	TRBD1	-
TGTGCCAGTAGTCCCCTAACGGCCCAGTCTAACTATGGCTACACCTTC	CASSPLTAQSNYGYTF	TRBJ1-2	TRBV19	-	-
TGTGCCAGCGCGGGAGGAGGAGAGACCCAGTACTTC	CASAGGGETQYF	TRBJ2-5	TRBV19	TRBD2	-
TGCGCCAGCAAACCGACAGGGGAAGGGAGTGGCTACACCTTC	CASKPTGEGSGYTF	TRBJ1-2	TRBV5-1	TRBD1	-
TGCGCCAGCAGCCCGGACAGCTACGCCTCTGGGGCCAACGTCCTGACTTTC	CASSPDSYASGANVLTF	TRBJ2-6	TRBV5-1	-	-
TGTGCCAGCAGTATGGGTTATGGCTACACCTTC	CASSMGYGYTF	TRBJ1-2	TRBV2	-	-
TGCGCCAGCAGCCAAGGACGGGACAATGAAAAACTGTTTTTT	CASSQGRDNEKLFF	TRBJ1-4	TRBV4-1	-	-
TGTGCCAGCAGTTTAAGGATAGCGGGTAGCTCCTACAATGAGCAGTTCTTC	CASSLRIAGSSYNEQFF	TRBJ2-1	TRBV27	TRBD2	-
TGTGCCAGCTCACCGGACAGCTCAACTAATGAAAAACTGTTTTTT	CASSPDSSTNEKLFF	TRBJ1-4	TRBV18	-	once
TGTGCCAGCAGCAAGTTCGGGACTCGAACATCCAATGAGCAGTTCTTC	CASSKFGTRTSNEQFF	TRBJ2-1	TRBV21-1	-	-
TGTGCCAGCAGCGCAGCTAGCCGGGCCGCCGAGCAGTACTTC	CASSAASRAAEQYF	TRBJ2-7	TRBV9	-	-
TGTGCCAGCAGCTGGGAGACAGGGGGAAATGATGAAGCTTTCTTT	CASSWETGGNDEAFF	TRBJ1-1	TRBV7-2	TRBD1	once
TGTGCCAGCACCTTTGTGGGGGTGCGCGAGACCCAGTACTTC	CASTFVGVRETQYF	TRBJ2-5	TRBV11-2	-	-
TGTGCCAGCAGCGTAGATTTCGGACTAGCGGACAGCTCCTACAATGAGCAGTTCTTC	CASSVDFGLADSSYNEQFF	TRBJ2-1	TRBV9	TRBD2	-
TGTGCCAGCAGCATTCCGCGCCAGCGGGCGCTCAACCGCCGGGGCACAGATACGCAGTATTTT	CASSIPRQRALNRRGTDTQYF	TRBJ2-3	TRBV13	-	-
TGTGCCAGCAGCTTATCGGCAGGGGCCGCAAAGGGGTATGGCTACACCTTC	CASSLSAGAAKGYGYTF	TRBJ1-2	TRBV7-3	-	-